The present TCR beta chain was sequenced within a study of T cells in localized non-small cell lung cancer. Study results and limitations: Owing to sequencing of a solitary tumor region, heterogeneity cannot be discounted. In the blood, greater T cell density corresponded to longer overall survival. The study detected a median about 50 of the top 100 tumor clones in adjacent lung.

In regard to this clone: What it binds is not known.

CDR3 size: 15 residues. V was clipped by 5 bases and J by 6 bases, with 17 bases between them. CDR1 is MRHNA and CDR2 is SNTAGT in the germline V gene. The data were produced by immunoSEQ multiplex PCR, yet TCRdb's version contains in-frame clones alone and is incomplete. Of tens of thousands of clones listed, approximately 85% are singletons. The sample consisted of peripheral blood, taken before any cancer treatment. The chain couples TRBV6-4 to TRBJ2-1, with D perhaps matching TRBD2 (7 bases). The sequence was collected from a female donor older than 55 with stage I lung adenocarcinoma. CDR3 in amino acids: CASSTVGGGVNEQFF. The CDR3 bases are TGTGCCAGCAGTACAGTAGGGGGGGGTGTCAATGAGCAGTTCTTC.